The 24 T cell receptor beta chains below were found in one sample sequenced in a study of blood T cell repertoires in COVID-19. Clones were read by immunoSEQ multiplex PCR, and TCRdb kept only the in-frame ones, dropping some. The repertoire holds about 200,000 clones, around 86% seen once, with 4.5% to 7% in the top ten. Sequencing was done on a sample of PBMCs or T cells enriched from blood (not recorded which). The receptors originated from a man aged 35-49 years with acute COVID-19.

This clone was seen once. This chain uses TRBV9 with TRBJ2-2; 13 positions agree with TRBD2. Germline V gene sequence: CDR1 SGDLS, CDR2 YYNGEE. V was clipped by 3 bases and J by 5 bases; unmatched bases: 10. This CDR3 is built from 18 residues. The CDR3 bases are TGTGCCAGCAGCGCACAACTAGCGGGAGGGCCCGGAACCGGGGAGCTGTTTTTT. It is translated as CASSAQLAGGPGTGELFF.

V gene TRBV3-1 (or the pseudogene TRBV3-2) combines with J gene TRBJ2-1; D ambiguous. Germline V gene sequence: CDR1 LGHDT, CDR2 YNNKEL (reference sequence). The CDR3 covers 15 residues. Deletions cut 1 base from V and 6 bases from J, with 13 bases between. CDR3 protein: CASSQAGIRPNEQFF. CDR3 bases: TGTGCCAGCAGCCAAGCCGGTATTCGCCCCAATGAGCAGTTCTTC.

The chain couples TRBV7-9 to TRBJ2-5; unclear D gene. The V gene's germline CDR1 is SEHNR and CDR2 FQNEAQ (reference sequence). With 1 base removed from V and 0 bases from J, the gap between germline ends came to 3 bases. The CDR3 length is 13 residues. CDR3 protein: CASSLVNQETQYF. In DNA, the CDR3 is TGTGCCAGCAGCTTAGTCAACCAAGAGACCCAGTACTTC.

The chain is built from TRBV5-1 and TRBJ1-2, with TRBD1 identical over 9 bases. The germline V gene encodes CDR1 SGHRS and CDR2 YFSETQ. The CDR3 runs 17 residues. The junction had 11 bases not matched to a gene; V was cut back by 4 bases and J by 1 base. CDR3: CASSPGQGMLLNYGYTF. In DNA form, the CDR3 reads TGCGCCAGCAGCCCGGGACAGGGAATGCTCCTTAACTATGGCTACACCTTC.

The chain recombines TRBV9 with TRBJ2-1; tentatively, D is TRBD2 (6 bases). V was clipped by 2 bases and J by 3 bases, with 15 bases between them. Per the germline V gene, CDR1 is SGDLS and CDR2 is YYNGEE. CDR3 length equals 16 residues. The CDR3 reads CASSVSSSAHYNEQFF. For the CDR3, the DNA is TGTGCCAGCAGCGTGTCTTCTAGCGCGCACTACAATGAGCAGTTCTTC.

The chain employs TRBV28 and TRBJ2-7; 11 bases match TRBD2. The V gene end was trimmed by 2 bases and the J gene end by 1 base; junction bases not matched to a gene: 10. The CDR3 runs to 18 residues. Germline V gives CDR1 MDHEN, CDR2 SYDVKM. The CDR3 sequence is CASSLPILLAGVSYEQYF. The CDR3 nucleotides are TGTGCCAGCAGTTTACCCATACTACTAGCGGGAGTTTCCTACGAGCAGTACTTC. The full variable domain, in which reference TRBV28 and TRBJ2-7 provide the parts outside the CDR3, is DVKVTQSSRYLVKRTGEKVFLECVQDMDHENMFWYRQDPGLGLRLIYFSYDVKMKEKGDIPEGYSVSREKKERFSLILESASTNQTSMYLCASSLPILLAGVSYEQYFGPGTRLTVT.

This chain links TRBV23-1 with TRBJ2-3; TRBD1 matches at 9 bases. TRBV23-1 is annotated as an ORF whose role is uncertain. This CDR3 comprises 20 residues. The V segment lost 6 bases and the J segment 2 bases; nucleotides outside the gene matches: 21. The CDR3 here is CASRRPLTGGGPPYTDTQYF. Here the CDR3 DNA reads TGCGCCAGCAGACGGCCCCTAACAGGGGGCGGACCCCCTTACACAGATACGCAGTATTTT.

The rearrangement joins TRBV7-8 to TRBJ2-1, with TRBD2 matching 8 bases. The CDR3 is 16 residues long. V lost 4 bases and J lost 5; bases outside the gene matches: 10. Germline V lookup: CDR1 SGHVS, CDR2 FQNEAQ. Here the CDR3 DNA reads TGTGCCAGCAGCTCCCCCTTCGGCGGGGGGAACAATGAGCAGTTCTTC. It specifies CASSSPFGGGNNEQFF.

The J gene is TRBJ2-1, the V gene TRBV5-1; 10 bases agree with TRBD2. The CDR3 sequence is 15 residues long. From germline, CDR1 is SGHRS and CDR2 YFSETQ. V lost 1 base to trimming and J lost 6 bases; unmatched junction nucleotides: 4. The CDR3 here is CASSLWASGSNEQFF. CDR3 in DNA: TGCGCCAGCAGCTTGTGGGCTAGCGGGAGCAATGAGCAGTTCTTC.

This clone has a single count. The chain carries TRBV5-6 and TRBJ2-7; D possibly corresponds to TRBD2 (6 bases). This CDR3 has 14 amino acids. Trimming removed 4 bases from V and 5 bases from J, with 16 bases in between. Germline V gives CDR1 SGHDT, CDR2 YYEEEE. CDR3 in amino acids: CASSRGWMGNEQYF. CDR3 coding DNA: TGTGCCAGCAGCCGGGGGTGGATGGGAAACGAGCAGTACTTC.

The chain couples TRBV24-1 to TRBJ2-3, with D possibly TRBD2 on 6 matching bases. The CDR3 extends over 16 amino acids. The V end lost 1 base, the J end lost 4 bases, and 14 bases lay between the germline ends. From germline, CDR1 is KGHDR and CDR2 SFDVKD. The CDR3 region has the DNA TGTGCCACCAGTGATTTCCCCGGGAGATCGGCAGATACGCAGTATTTT. Its translation: CATSDFPGRSADTQYF.

The chain links TRBV28 to TRBJ2-7; weak D call: TRBD2 (7 bases). This CDR3 region has 14 residues. Germline CDR1 MDHEN, CDR2 SYDVKM. The germline V and J ends were trimmed by 8 bases and 2 bases, with 16 bases remaining between them. The CDR3 sequence is CASQRGGGPYEQYF. The CDR3 bases are TGTGCCAGCCAACGCGGCGGGGGCCCCTACGAGCAGTACTTC.

The chain employs TRBV27 and TRBJ1-2; D gene unclear. The V end lost 1 base, the J end lost 0 bases, and 12 bases lay between the germline ends. The CDR3 sequence is 16 residues long. The germline CDR1 and CDR2 sequences are MNHEY and SMNVEV (reference sequence). In DNA, the CDR3 is TGTGCCAGCAGTTTATTCCCGTCGTCTGCTAACTATGGCTACACCTTC. Amino acid sequence: CASSLFPSSANYGYTF.

A single count supports this clone. V usage is TRBV11-3 and J usage is TRBJ2-1; D may be TRBD1 (5 bases). The CDR3 is 17 residues long. Germline V gene lookup returns CDR1 SGHNT and CDR2 YENEEA. V lost 1 base and J 8 bases, leaving 21 bases between the germline ends. CDR3 nucleotide sequence: TGTGCCAGCAGCTTAGGTGGGCTCTACGAAGGGGCGGATGAGCAGTTCTTC. The encoded protein is CASSLGGLYEGADEQFF.

Note on this clone: The identical CDR3 is also encoded by other nucleotide sequences in the sample. V and J are TRBV9 and TRBJ1-6; 8 positions agree with TRBD1. The trim removed 5 bases at V and 7 bases at J, leaving 8 bases unmatched. The CDR3 runs to 15 residues. Germline V gene lookup returns CDR1 SGDLS and CDR2 YYNGEE. CDR3: CASSAGQGGNSPLHF. In nucleotides, the CDR3 is TGTGCCAGCAGTGCTGGACAGGGAGGCAATTCACCCCTCCACTTT. Combining the CDR3 with reference TRBV9 and TRBJ1-6 gives the whole variable domain DSGVTQTPKHLITATGQRVTLRCSPRSGDLSVYWYQQSLDQGLQFLIQYYNGEERAKGNILERFSAQQFPDLHSELNLSSLELGDSALYFCASSAGQGGNSPLHFGNGTRLTVT.

This chain links TRBV5-5 with TRBJ2-6, with a possible D match to TRBD2 (5 bases). This CDR3 spans 14 amino acids. Germline CDR1 is SGHKS and CDR2 is YYEKEE (reference sequence). Trimming left V 7 bases short and J 2 bases short, with 10 bases between. The CDR3 DNA is TGTGCCAGCTCTCGGGATCCTGGGGCCAACGTCCTGACTTTC. It encodes CASSRDPGANVLTF.

The chain links TRBV6-4 to TRBJ2-3; 14 bases are a match to TRBD2. CDR1 MRHNA and CDR2 SNTAGT come from the germline V gene. The CDR3 totals 18 residues. Germline trimming cut 3 bases from V and 3 bases from J; bases unmatched to any gene: 8. The CDR3 loop is CASSERLAGGSSTDTQYF. CDR3 nucleotides: TGTGCCAGCAGTGAACGACTAGCGGGAGGGAGTAGTACAGATACGCAGTATTTT.

There are many counts of this clone. V usage is TRBV30 and J usage is TRBJ2-7, with TRBD2 matching over 7 bases. The CDR3 has 15 residues. V lost 7 bases to trimming and J lost 6 bases; unmatched junction nucleotides: 18. Germline values: CDR1 GTSNPN, CDR2 SVGIG (reference sequence). The CDR3 coding sequence is TGTGCCTTCATTAAAGGGAGCGGGGCCGAGGGCGAGCAGTACTTC. Protein product: CAFIKGSGAEGEQYF.

The chain has TRBV7-9 and TRBJ1-5, with 7 bases matching TRBD1. The V gene's germline CDR1 is SEHNR and CDR2 FQNEAQ (reference sequence). Trimming cost V 3 bases and J 6 bases; bases outside gene matches: 5. This CDR3 has 14 residues. The CDR3 is CASSFEGAVQPQHF. CDR3 bases: TGTGCCAGCAGCTTTGAGGGGGCAGTTCAGCCCCAGCATTTT. Looking up the rest from reference TRBV7-9 and TRBJ1-5 gives the full variable domain: DTGVSQNPRHKITKRGQNVTFRCDPISEHNRLYWYRQTLGQGPEFLTYFQNEAQLEKSRLLSDRFSAERPKGSFSTLEIQRTEQGDSAMYLCASSFEGAVQPQHFGDGTRLSIL.

The V and J genes are TRBV14 and TRBJ1-2, with TRBD1 matching over 9 bases. Unmatched junction bases numbered 8, after V lost 4 bases and J lost 5 bases. The V gene's germline CDR1 is SGHDN and CDR2 FVKESK. This CDR3 has 15 amino acids. The CDR3 loop is CASSPYRDREYGYTF. For the CDR3, the DNA is TGTGCCAGCAGCCCCTACCGGGACAGGGAGTATGGCTACACCTTC.

The chain has TRBV14 and TRBJ1-3, with unresolved D. This CDR3 contains 14 residues. CDR1 SGHDN and CDR2 FVKESK come from the germline V gene. V was cut by 3 bases and J by 2 bases, with 8 bases left in between. CDR3 nucleotide sequence: TGTGCCAGCAGCCAGGCCGGAGCTGGAAACACCATATATTTT. Translation: CASSQAGAGNTIYF.

The V gene is TRBV28, the J gene TRBJ1-1; TRBD1 matches at 12 bases. V was clipped by 8 bases and J by 5 bases; unmatched bases: 9. The CDR3 covers 15 residues. Looked up from germline, CDR1 is MDHEN and CDR2 is SYDVKM. The CDR3 nucleotides read TGTGCCAGCCGTCGATCGGGACAGGGGGCAACTGAAGCTTTCTTT. Its translation is CASRRSGQGATEAFF. Based on the CDR3 plus reference TRBV28 and TRBJ1-1, the full variable domain is DVKVTQSSRYLVKRTGEKVFLECVQDMDHENMFWYRQDPGLGLRLIYFSYDVKMKEKGDIPEGYSVSREKKERFSLILESASTNQTSMYLCASRRSGQGATEAFFGQGTRLTVV.

This chain joins TRBV27 and TRBJ1-5, with 8 bases fitting TRBD1. The germline CDR1 and CDR2 sequences are MNHEY and SMNVEV (reference sequence). With V trimmed by 5 bases and J by 1 base, 16 bases remained unmatched. The CDR3 is 19 amino acids. CDR3 nucleotide sequence: TGTGCCAGCAGTATCCTAGTTCCCGGGACAGGTGGAAGCAATCAGCCCCAGCATTTT. It specifies CASSILVPGTGGSNQPQHF.

This rearrangement joins TRBV3-1 (or the pseudogene TRBV3-2) to TRBJ2-1; D is perhaps TRBD1 (6 bases). The CDR3 totals 15 residues. Germline CDR1 is LGHDT and CDR2 is YNNKEL (reference sequence). Trimming removed 1 base at V and 2 bases at J, with 9 bases between. The CDR3: CASSQVPGAYNEQFF. DNA of the CDR3: TGTGCCAGCAGCCAAGTCCCAGGGGCCTACAATGAGCAGTTCTTC.